These 27 T cell receptor beta chains originate from one sample sequenced in a study of CD8 T cells in Susac syndrome. RNA totalling roughly 0.45 to 1 ug underwent reverse transcription with random hexamers. Each CDR3 protein gets one entry after TCRdb re-called the immunoSEQ multiplex PCR reads with MiXCR. The sample records approximately 200,000 distinct CDR3 sequences, around 93% being singletons. The sequenced sample consisted of CD4+ T cells from PBMCs. Every receptor here comes from a human donor with multiple sclerosis.

The chain has TRBV15 and TRBJ1-3; 7 nucleotides line up with TRBD1. CDR3 length: 15 residues. Per germline, CDR1 LNHNV and CDR2 YYDKDF (reference sequence). Trimming at V came to 4 bases and at J to 1 base, leaving 4 bases not matched to a gene. CDR3 region: CATSKGASSGNTIYF. Written as DNA, the CDR3 is TGTGCCACCAGCAAGGGGGCGTCTTCTGGAAACACCATATATTTT.

This clonotype was observed a single time. The rearrangement joins TRBV29-1 to TRBJ1-1, with TRBD1 matching over 7 bases. This CDR3 is 20 amino acids long. The ends lost 7 bases at V and 0 bases at J; junction bases unmatched: 26. The germline gives CDR1 SQVTM, CDR2 ANQGSEA. CDR3 sequence: CSAAAAPFGVGGGMNTEAFF. For the CDR3, the DNA is TGCAGCGCCGCAGCAGCGCCCTTTGGTGTAGGGGGCGGCATGAACACTGAAGCTTTCTTT.

V gene TRBV12-3 or TRBV12-4 combines with J gene TRBJ2-5, with D uncertain. The length of the CDR3 is 14 residues. The V end was cut by 3 bases, the J end by 3 bases, with 11 bases between. The CDR3 sequence: CASSLPAPEETQYF. DNA for the CDR3: TGTGCCAGCAGTTTGCCAGCCCCCGAAGAGACCCAGTACTTC.

The V call is TRBV20-1, the J call TRBJ2-5; D unclear. From germline, CDR1 is DFQATT and CDR2 SNEGSKA (reference sequence). V gave up 1 base and J gave up 7 bases, with 16 bases separating them. CDR3 size: 14 residues. CDR3 nucleotide sequence: TGCAGTGCTAGAGTACGGTCATTCGGGTTGACCCAGTACTTC. Protein: CSARVRSFGLTQYF.

The chain combines TRBV27 with TRBJ1-1; D gene ambiguous. V gave up 3 bases and J gave up 3 bases, with 14 bases separating them. Germline-derived CDR1 and CDR2 are MNHEY and SMNVEV (reference sequence). This CDR3 spans 15 amino acids. CDR3 coding DNA: TGTGCCAGCAGTTTGAACAGCCAAGGGTACACTGAAGCTTTCTTT. Translating it yields CASSLNSQGYTEAFF.

This clonotype was seen just once. The chain links TRBV29-1 to TRBJ2-3, with D possibly matching TRBD2 (6 bases). Trimming took off 8 bases at V and 1 base at J, with 16 bases between the two ends. The CDR3 is 14 residues long. Germline loops: CDR1 SQVTM, CDR2 ANQGSEA. The CDR3 DNA reads TGCAGCTACGGGGGAGCACGTGGCACAGATACGCAGTATTTT. Its translation: CSYGGARGTDTQYF.

The chain is built from TRBV9 and TRBJ1-4; D is unresolved. CDR1 is SGDLS, CDR2 YYNGEE, per germline. V lost 0 bases, J lost 8 bases, and 17 bases lay in between. The CDR3 spans 16 residues. The DNA of the CDR3 is TGTGCCAGCAGCGTAGGTCCCACACCGGGTTGGGAAAAACTGTTTTTT. Protein product: CASSVGPTPGWEKLFF.

The V gene is TRBV24-1, the J gene TRBJ2-1, with 7 bases matching TRBD2. The CDR3 totals 14 residues. Germline loops: CDR1 KGHDR, CDR2 SFDVKD. The trim removed 7 bases at V and 2 bases at J, leaving 4 bases unmatched. The CDR3 bases are TGTGCCACCAGCTTAAGCGGGGCCTACAATGAGCAGTTCTTC. Translated, it gives CATSLSGAYNEQFF.

This chain joins TRBV7-9 and TRBJ1-6; TRBD1 is a possible D gene (6 bases). This CDR3 has 15 amino acids. Germline CDR1 reads SEHNR; CDR2 reads FQNEAQ (reference sequence). Between the trimmed V and J ends, which lost 5 bases and 6 bases, there was a span of 14 bases. As DNA, the CDR3 is TGTGCCAGCAGCATCCCGACAGGAACTAATTCACCCCTCCACTTT. It specifies CASSIPTGTNSPLHF.

The chain carries TRBV7-9 and TRBJ2-7; 7 positions match TRBD1. From germline, CDR1 is SEHNR and CDR2 FQNEAQ (reference sequence). The CDR3 sequence is 15 residues long. The V gene end was trimmed by 5 bases and the J gene end by 4 bases; junction bases not matched to a gene: 11. The CDR3 coding sequence is TGTGCCAGCAGCCGGGCCGGGACAGAGTGGTACGAGCAGTACGTC. Its protein is CASSRAGTEWYEQYV.

In this sample, this clonotype turned up a few times. The chain links TRBV7-9 to TRBJ1-1, with 8 nucleotides matching TRBD1. Germline V gene sequence: CDR1 SEHNR, CDR2 FQNEAQ (reference sequence). CDR3 size: 15 residues. Trimming took 3 bases from V and 0 from J; bases not matched to a gene: 3. DNA for the CDR3: TGTGCCAGCAGCTTGAGACAGGGGCTGAACACTGAAGCTTTCTTT. Amino acids: CASSLRQGLNTEAFF.

J is TRBJ1-2 and V is TRBV11-1; 7 bases fit TRBD1. CDR1 SGHAT and CDR2 FQDESV come from the germline V gene (reference sequence). This CDR3 has 13 residues. With V trimmed by 4 bases and J by 4 bases, 3 bases remained unmatched. The CDR3: CASSSRDSYGYTF. For the CDR3, the DNA is TGTGCCAGCAGCTCCCGGGACAGCTATGGCTACACCTTC.

For the CDR3, the DNA is TGCAGCGTTGCGCCCCAGACAGGGAGGTACAACACTGAAGCTTTCTTT. Translating it yields CSVAPQTGRYNTEAFF. V usage is TRBV29-1 and J usage is TRBJ1-1; the match to TRBD1 covers 7 bases. V was pared by 4 bases and J by 2 bases, with 13 bases of the junction left unmatched. CDR1 SQVTM and CDR2 ANQGSEA come from the germline V gene. The CDR3 consists of 16 residues.

Of note for this clonotype: Relative to the germline gene, one junction end is altered; a read error may explain this. The rearrangement joins TRBV29-1 to TRBJ1-1, with D possibly being TRBD1 (6 bases). The CDR3 consists of 11 residues. CDR1 SQVTM and CDR2 ANQGSEA come from the germline V gene. The CDR3, as DNA: TGCAGCGTCCGGGACAACAATGAAGCTTTCTTT. Its protein product is CSVRDNNEAFF.

This clonotype came up once. V and J are TRBV4-2 and TRBJ2-1, with D perhaps TRBD2 (7 bases). V shed 1 base and J shed 5 bases, with 12 bases lying between them. Germline CDR1 is LGHNA and CDR2 is YNFKEQ. The CDR3 is made up of 15 amino acids. The chain's CDR3 is CASSQAGGGNNEQFF. The CDR3 DNA reads TGTGCCAGCAGCCAAGCGGGGGGCGGGAACAATGAGCAGTTCTTC.

This chain joins TRBV12-3 or TRBV12-4 and TRBJ2-3; the match to TRBD1 covers 9 bases. This CDR3 spans 15 amino acids. V gave up 5 bases and J gave up 5 bases; unmatched junction bases: 8. CDR3 amino acids: CASSRAGQGEDTQYF. The CDR3 DNA reads TGTGCCAGCAGTCGTGCGGGACAGGGTGAAGATACGCAGTATTTT.

This chain connects TRBV12-3 or TRBV12-4 to TRBJ1-2; TRBD1 agrees at 12 bases. CDR3 size: 15 residues. V dropped 4 bases and J dropped 6; count of bases not matched to a gene: 6. In nucleotides, the CDR3 is TGTGCCAGCAGTTCCGGGACAGGGGGCCACAATGGCTACACCTTC. This sequence encodes CASSSGTGGHNGYTF.

The CDR3 DNA reads as TGCAGTGCTAGTGACAGGGAGGAAGCTTTCTTT. This translates into CSASDREEAFF. The chain combines TRBV20-1 with TRBJ1-1; 7 bases are a match to TRBD1. Per the germline V gene, CDR1 is DFQATT and CDR2 is SNEGSKA (reference sequence). V lost 3 bases, J lost 8 bases, and 3 bases stayed unmatched. This CDR3 has 11 residues.

This chain connects TRBV29-1 to TRBJ2-7, with D perhaps matching TRBD2 (5 bases). The CDR3 length is 15 residues. CDR1 and CDR2 (germline): SQVTM, ANQGSEA. Trimming stripped 6 bases from V and 2 bases from J, with 20 bases between. The CDR3 loop reads CSVSMEASGTYEQYF. In DNA form, the CDR3 reads TGCAGCGTGTCGATGGAAGCGTCCGGGACCTACGAGCAGTACTTC.

The chain uses TRBV9 and TRBJ2-2; D ambiguous. The CDR3 extends over 13 amino acids. V was clipped by 7 bases and J by 2 bases, with 9 bases between them. Germline V CDR1 and CDR2: SGDLS, YYNGEE. The chain's CDR3 is CASGDRNTGELFF. The CDR3 nucleotides read TGTGCCAGCGGGGATCGTAACACCGGGGAGCTGTTTTTT.

The V and J genes are TRBV3-1 and TRBJ2-3; TRBD2 is a possible D gene (6 bases). The length of the CDR3 is 17 residues. Trimming cost V 1 base and J 14 bases, with 28 bases left between them. The germline V gene encodes CDR1 LGHDT and CDR2 YNNKEL (reference sequence). This chain's CDR3 is CASSQVLISGTPHDPYF. The CDR3 region has the DNA TGTGCCAGCAGCCAAGTCCTAATCTCCGGGACTCCCCACGATCCGTATTTT.

V gene TRBV30 combines with J gene TRBJ1-2; 9 nucleotides match TRBD1. The V gene's germline CDR1 is GTSNPN and CDR2 SVGIG (reference sequence). This CDR3 region has 14 residues. After removal of 3 bases from V and 4 bases from J, the junction contained 6 bases not matched to a gene. This CDR3 reads CAWSQTGGGYGYTF. CDR3 in DNA: TGTGCCTGGAGCCAGACAGGGGGTGGCTATGGCTACACCTTC.

The gene calls are TRBV27 and TRBJ1-1; a possible D gene is TRBD1 (5 bases). V gave up 8 bases and J gave up 4 bases, with 14 bases separating them. The CDR3 length is 13 residues. Germline CDR1 MNHEY, CDR2 SMNVEV (reference sequence). The CDR3 sequence is CASLPQGSTEAFF. Written as DNA, the CDR3 is TGTGCCAGCCTTCCCCAGGGAAGCACTGAAGCTTTCTTT.

V usage is TRBV18 and J usage is TRBJ1-1; possibly TRBD1 for D (5 bases). Germline CDR1 KGHSH, CDR2 LQKENI. Trimming left V 4 bases short and J 3 bases short, with 9 bases between. This CDR3 spans 13 amino acids. The chain's CDR3 is CASSRDGDTEAFF. In DNA, the CDR3 is TGTGCCAGCTCACGGGACGGCGACACTGAAGCTTTCTTT.

The J gene is TRBJ2-1, the V gene TRBV12-3 or TRBV12-4; D is unclear. Between the trimmed V and J ends, which lost 5 bases and 6 bases, there was a span of 11 bases. The CDR3 runs 13 residues. The CDR3, as DNA: TGTGCCAGCAGTCCCCTAGTCCGCAATGAGCAGTTCTTC. Encoded protein: CASSPLVRNEQFF.

J is TRBJ1-1 and V is TRBV4-2; no clear D. Trimming shortened V by 0 bases and J by 1 base, and 6 bases separated the two germline ends. Germline values: CDR1 LGHNA, CDR2 YNFKEQ. This CDR3 comprises 14 residues. CDR3 loop: CASSQEYRNTEAFF. CDR3 sequence (DNA): TGTGCCAGCAGCCAAGAGTACAGGAACACTGAAGCTTTCTTT.

This clonotype was seen a single time. The chain carries TRBV3-1 and TRBJ2-7; D may be TRBD1 (6 bases). V gave up 0 bases and J gave up 9 bases, with 9 bases separating them. This CDR3 is built from 12 residues. Germline CDR1 reads LGHDT; CDR2 reads YNNKEL (reference sequence). The CDR3 DNA follows: TGTGCCAGCAGCCAAGAAGGGGGATGGCAGTACTTC. Amino acid sequence: CASSQEGGWQYF.